A selection of T cell receptor beta chains follows, all from one sample in a study of PD-1 blockade in classical Hodgkin lymphoma. Produced via immunoSEQ multiplex PCR; TCRdb's table is partial and in-frame only. The sample lists about 12,000 clones; 80% to 85% were seen once. Sequences were derived from peripheral blood mononuclear cells (PBMCs), sampled at baseline. Source of these receptors: a human donor with classical Hodgkin lymphoma. The CDR3 runs from the conserved cysteine through the conserved F or W. The order of the fields is V gene, J gene, CDR3 protein.

TRBV18	TRBJ1-5	CASSTRIWEQPQHF
TRBV29-1	TRBJ2-3	CSLGQSGTQYF
TRBV19	TRBJ1-1	CASSIGYMNTEAFF
TRBV19	TRBJ2-7	CASSTRTGGAYEQYF
TRBV6-5	TRBJ1-2	CASSYRTGDGGYTF
TRBV28	TRBJ1-5	CASRWTQRNQPQHF
TRBV10-3	TRBJ2-2	CAISSGTGVTGELFF
TRBV19	TRBJ2-1	CASSIVHEQFF
TRBV28	TRBJ1-5	CASSPRTNNQPQHF
TRBV5-4	TRBJ2-2	CASSMVTGELFF
TRBV19	TRBJ1-5	CASSTGQGADQPQHF
TRBV5-4	TRBJ2-7	CASSSMTRLAGTYEQYF
TRBV28	TRBJ2-7	CASSSTGLAGGKSSYEQYF
TRBV6-1	TRBJ2-1	CAGQNEQFF
TRBV5-1	TRBJ1-1	CASSLPGTGGPSQTEAFF
TRBV19	TRBJ2-2	CASSIFGANTGELFF
TRBV27	TRBJ2-1	CASSSAIPGLRGIEQFF
TRBV5-6	TRBJ2-7	CASSLDRGNNEQYF
TRBV30	TRBJ2-1	CAWSVRRAPPNEQFF
TRBV5-1	TRBJ1-2	CASSLEQGARESTF
TRBV28	TRBJ2-7	CASISGPLEQYF
TRBV18	TRBJ2-2	CASSPRTPTPTNTGELFF
TRBV19	TRBJ2-2	CASSIRAGVSTGELFF
TRBV6-5	TRBJ2-7	CASSYATGYEQYF
TRBV28	TRBJ1-2	CASSTRQGWGSYGYTF
TRBV6-1	TRBJ2-7	CASSEEGTGREQYF
TRBV29-1	TRBJ2-1	CSVAPSTSIREQFF
TRBV6-5	TRBJ1-1	CASSWGMDTEAFF
TRBV19	TRBJ1-1	CASSLNRVLNTEAFF
TRBV6-1	TRBJ2-1	CASSGLLGHQGNEQFF
TRBV28	TRBJ1-3	CASSVQVPGNTIYF
TRBV19	TRBJ2-1	CASSIGPSFVTSLTDNEQFF
TRBV28	TRBJ2-1	CASSPGPGREQFF
TRBV5-5	TRBJ1-2	CASSFRTEVGGYTF
TRBV10-3	TRBJ1-1	CASRDPRTEAFF
TRBV18	TRBJ2-5	CASSPLSSPETQYF
TRBV6-1	TRBJ1-5	CASSLYGVQPQHF
TRBV27	TRBJ2-7	CASSEDGALQQYF
TRBV4-1	TRBJ2-7	CASSQERGGASYEQYF
TRBV5-1	TRBJ1-5	CASSQDPFLNQPQHF
TRBV6-1	TRBJ1-2	CASSEAYRNYGYTF
TRBV29-1	TRBJ1-2	CSVEPWGNYGYTF
TRBV2	TRBJ2-7	CASSTTLGTGSYEQYF
TRBV4-1	TRBJ2-3	CASSPPLDTQYF
TRBV29-1	TRBJ2-3	CSVQRGDTQYF
TRBV6-5	TRBJ2-7	CASGGSGASYEQYF
TRBV4-2	TRBJ2-1	CASSQGLAEFNEQFF
TRBV6-5	TRBJ1-5	CASSSGQKNQPQHF
TRBV5-1	TRBJ2-1	CASSPAYRSNEQFF
TRBV5-1	TRBJ2-7	CASSLGGAPSYEQYF